A selection of T cell receptor beta chains follows, all from one sample in a study of cytomegalovirus exposure and HLA in healthy donors. The table came from immunoSEQ multiplex PCR; TCRdb's copy has only in-frame clones and leaves some out. The repertoire holds 110,000 or so clones, with 60% to 75% as singletons. Sequencing was carried out using PBMCs. The receptors shown here come from a woman in her thirties or forties in good health and CMV-seropositive. CDR3s include the opening cysteine and the closing phenylalanine or tryptophan. D genes are given only for firm matches. Clone size is stated in some rows and not others, as once, few, many or a class when expanded.

clone_size j_call d_call v_call cdr3_nt cdr3_aa
NA TRBJ1-1 NA TRBV11-2 TGTGCCAGCAGACCTGACCCGTCCAGGGAAGCTTTCTTT CASRPDPSREAFF
NA TRBJ1-1 NA TRBV28 TGTGCCAGCAGTTCGACAGTGCGCACTGAAGCTTTCTTT CASSSTVRTEAFF
NA TRBJ2-2 NA TRBV25-1 TGTGCCAGCTCCCCGGCGGGGACGAACACCGGGGAGCTGTTTTTT CASSPAGTNTGELFF
once TRBJ2-7 NA TRBV2 TGTGCCAGCAGTGGCCCGGACAGCTACGAGCAGTACTTC CASSGPDSYEQYF
once TRBJ2-7 NA TRBV6-5 TGTGCCAGCAGCCAAACGGGTGCGGGAGAGCAGTACTTC CASSQTGAGEQYF
NA TRBJ2-7 TRBD2 TRBV9 TGTGCCAGCAGCGTACGCGGGAGCCCCACCTACGAGCAGTACTTC CASSVRGSPTYEQYF
once TRBJ2-6 NA TRBV9 TGTGCCAGCAGCGTAGCGGGGTCCAACACTGGGGCCAACGTCCTGACTTTC CASSVAGSNTGANVLTF
once TRBJ2-7 NA TRBV2 TGTGCCACGGCGGGGTCCTACGAGCAGTACTTC CATAGSYEQYF
NA TRBJ2-5 TRBD2 TRBV7-2 TGTGCCAGCAGCACCACTAGCGGGGTCTCAGAGACCCAGTACTTC CASSTTSGVSETQYF
NA TRBJ1-5 NA TRBV9 TGTGCCAGCAGCGTAGACTGGGAGGGCGGTCAGCCCCAGCATTTT CASSVDWEGGQPQHF
NA TRBJ2-7 TRBD2 TRBV6-1 TGTGCCAGCAGTCGGGACTACCGAACCTACGAGCAGTACTTC CASSRDYRTYEQYF
few TRBJ1-2 NA TRBV5-6 TGTGCCAGCAGCCCCGCGGGACGGTCCTTGGGCGGCTACACCTTC CASSPAGRSLGGYTF
NA TRBJ2-1 NA TRBV19 TGTGCCAGTAGTATCAGATACAATGAGCAGTTCTTC CASSIRYNEQFF
NA TRBJ1-2 NA TRBV14 TGTGCCAGCAGCCATGGTACTTATGGCTACACCTTC CASSHGTYGYTF
NA TRBJ1-1 TRBD1 TRBV18 TGTGCCAGCGCTTCCACAGGGGGCACTGAAGCTTTCTTT CASASTGGTEAFF
NA TRBJ1-1 NA TRBV18 TGTGCCAGCTCACCACCCTCCAGGGGGAACACTGAAGCTTTCTTT CASSPPSRGNTEAFF
few TRBJ1-5 NA TRBV6-5 TGTGCCAGCAGTTACTCGAGCGGGCCCCAGCATTTT CASSYSSGPQHF
NA TRBJ2-1 TRBD2 TRBV6-1 TGTGCCAGCAGTGGGGTTGCGGGAGGCTCCTACAATGAGCAGTTCTTC CASSGVAGGSYNEQFF
NA TRBJ2-5 TRBD1 TRBV14 TGTGCCAGCAGCCAAACGACAGGGGGCCGGGAGACCCAGTACTTC CASSQTTGGRETQYF
once TRBJ1-6 NA TRBV9 TGTGCCAGCAGCGGAACCGGAGGGTCAACTAGGAATTCACCCCTCCACTTT CASSGTGGSTRNSPLHF
NA TRBJ2-1 NA TRBV7-2 TGTGCCAGCAGCTTAGATCAGGGTGATGAGCAGTTCTTC CASSLDQGDEQFF
NA TRBJ2-3 NA TRBV29-1 TGCAGCGTTGAGCGGAGTCCGGGCACAGATACGCAGTATTTT CSVERSPGTDTQYF
few TRBJ1-4 TRBD1 TRBV5-1 TGCGCCAGCAGCTTAGCGACAGGGGGCGTTGGAAAACTGTTTTTT CASSLATGGVGKLFF
few TRBJ2-5 TRBD2 TRBV7-2 TGTGCCAGCAGCCAAGGGACTAGCGGGGGAACTCGGCGGGGAGAGACCCAGTACTTC CASSQGTSGGTRRGETQYF
NA TRBJ1-3 TRBD1 TRBV19 TGTGCCAGTAGTATAGATGGGACAGCTGGAAACACCATATATTTT CASSIDGTAGNTIYF
NA TRBJ1-1 NA TRBV2 TGTGCCAGCAGGGTAAGACAGGAGGTGAACACTGAAGCTTTCTTT CASRVRQEVNTEAFF
NA TRBJ2-3 NA TRBV18 TGTGCGGCGGCTTCACGCACAGATACGCAGTATTTT CAAASRTDTQYF
NA TRBJ2-7 NA TRBV19 TGTGCCAGTTCGGAAGGGAGCGGGCCTTCCTACGAGCAGTACTTC CASSEGSGPSYEQYF
NA TRBJ2-7 NA TRBV19 TGTGCCAGTAGTAAAACAGTTTCCTACGAGCAGTACTTC CASSKTVSYEQYF
NA TRBJ1-4 TRBD1 TRBV29-1 TGCAGCGTCGGCCGGGACAGGCCCAAATTAATCTATGAAAAACTGTTTTTT CSVGRDRPKLIYEKLFF
NA TRBJ1-2 NA TRBV27 TGTGCCAGCAGTTTATACCCCCTTCCTGGAGGCCGCGCCTATGGCTACACCTTC CASSLYPLPGGRAYGYTF
NA TRBJ1-4 NA TRBV14 TGTGCCAGCAGCCGAAGAGAGGGATCCCTTACTAATGAAAAACTGTTTTTT CASSRREGSLTNEKLFF
NA TRBJ1-1 TRBD1 TRBV2 TGTGCCACCAGACAGGGGTCGCTGAACACTGAAGCTTTCTTT CATRQGSLNTEAFF
NA TRBJ2-7 TRBD1 TRBV2 TGTGCCAGCAGTAAACAGGGGGCGATCTACGAGCAGTACTTC CASSKQGAIYEQYF
NA TRBJ2-7 NA TRBV11-2 TGTGCCAGCAGCTTATCTTCAGACGCAGGGTGGGAGCAGTACTTC CASSLSSDAGWEQYF
NA TRBJ2-7 NA TRBV29-1 TGCAGCGTTGGGCTTCTGCGCAAGGAGGATAGCGAGCAGTACTTC CSVGLLRKEDSEQYF
NA TRBJ1-1 TRBD1 TRBV5-1 TGCGCCAGCATTAAGGGACCCAGGGGGCAGTCCACTGAAGCTTTCTTT CASIKGPRGQSTEAFF
NA TRBJ1-2 TRBD1 TRBV5-1 TGCGCCAGCAGCTTCCGGGACAGGGCTATAGATGGCTACACCTTC CASSFRDRAIDGYTF
few TRBJ1-2 TRBD1 TRBV5-6 TGTGCCAGCAGCGCAAGCCGACAGGGGGATGGCTACACCTTC CASSASRQGDGYTF
NA TRBJ2-5 NA TRBV23-1 TGCGCCAGCATTCCGGACAACTCAAAGTACTTC CASIPDNSKYF
medium-sized TRBJ1-1 NA TRBV7-9 TGTGCCAGCACCTACAGGGAGGAAGCTTTCTTT CASTYREEAFF
few TRBJ2-5 TRBD1 TRBV7-3 TGTGCCAGCAGCTTAGGGACAGGGGGCGAGACCCAGTACTTC CASSLGTGGETQYF
NA TRBJ2-7 TRBD2 TRBV7-9 TGCGCCAGCAGCTTAGCGGCGCTAGCGGGAGGGCCGGGCGAGCAGTACTTC CASSLAALAGGPGEQYF
NA TRBJ2-2 TRBD2 TRBV7-3 TGTGCCAGCAGCCCCTTGACGGGGGGCACCGGGGAGCTGTTTTTT CASSPLTGGTGELFF
NA TRBJ2-2 NA TRBV28 TGTGCCAGCACCCAGAACACCGGGGAGCTGTTTTTT CASTQNTGELFF
NA TRBJ2-7 TRBD1 TRBV5-1 TGCGCCAGCAGCCGGGACAGGGCCTACGAGCAGTACTTC CASSRDRAYEQYF
NA TRBJ2-1 TRBD1 TRBV30 TGTGCCTGGGACCGGGACAGGGGAATGAATGAGCAGTTCTTC CAWDRDRGMNEQFF
NA TRBJ1-1 TRBD1 TRBV4-2 TGTGCCAGCAGCCCGGGGACAGGGGTGAACACTGAAGCTTTCTTT CASSPGTGVNTEAFF
few TRBJ2-7 TRBD1 TRBV30 TGTGCCTGGACTACCTCGGACAGGGGTCTCTACGAGCAGTACTTC CAWTTSDRGLYEQYF
NA TRBJ2-7 TRBD2 TRBV19 TGTGCCAGTAGTATAGGGACTAGCGGGAGTTTCTACGAGCAGTACTTC CASSIGTSGSFYEQYF
NA TRBJ1-4 NA TRBV5-1 TGCGCCCAAAGAGGGTTCCGGAGTGGAGCAACTAATGAAAAACTGTTTTTT CAQRGFRSGATNEKLFF
NA TRBJ2-1 NA TRBV5-1 TGCGCCAGCAGCTTTAACCGACAGTCCTACAATGAGCAGTTCTTC CASSFNRQSYNEQFF
NA TRBJ2-3 NA TRBV7-9 TGTGCCAGCAGCCCGCGGGACAGCGAAGGCGGTAGCAGCACAGATACGCAGTATTTT CASSPRDSEGGSSTDTQYF
NA TRBJ1-4 TRBD1 TRBV6-5 TGTGCCAGCAGGGAGCAGACAGGGGAAAAACTGTTTTTT CASREQTGEKLFF
few TRBJ2-1 TRBD2 TRBV11-2 TGTGCCAGCAGCTTTAGCGGGAGAGTGGGTTACAATGAGCAGTTCTTC CASSFSGRVGYNEQFF
NA TRBJ1-4 TRBD1 TRBV19 TGTGCCAGTAGTACTCGACGGGACAGAAGTAATGAAAAACTGTTTTTT CASSTRRDRSNEKLFF
NA TRBJ1-3 NA TRBV27 TGTGCCAGCAGTTTATCGGGGGCGACGCATCATCCTGGAAACACCATATATTTT CASSLSGATHHPGNTIYF
NA TRBJ2-3 TRBD2 TRBV27 TGTGCCAGCAGTTTAAGTGTAGCGGGTGGGGATACGCAGTATTTT CASSLSVAGGDTQYF
NA TRBJ2-7 NA TRBV5-1 TGCGCCAGCAGCTTGGACAGGGTGGGCGAGCAGTACTTC CASSLDRVGEQYF
NA TRBJ2-3 NA TRBV10-1 TGCGCCACCAACCAAGGGGGGGCGGGAGATAGGGATACGCAGTATTTT CATNQGGAGDRDTQYF